A single sample gave rise to the 15 T cell receptor beta chains below, sequenced in a study of CD8 T cells in ankylosing spondylitis. The study, taken as a whole, reports: Among TCR beta sequences, a motif of eight highly homologous variants appeared characteristic of ankylosing spondylitis blood.

TCRdb itself ran the 5' RACE reads through MiXCR, one entry per CDR3 protein. The sample holds some 800,000 distinct CDR3 sequences, 12% seen once. Their cognate antigens are unknown. Specimen: blood, either unsorted or a sorted T cell fraction (not recorded which). The receptors originated from a male donor with ankylosing spondylitis.

The genes are TRBV7-9 and TRBJ2-7; TRBD2 might be the D (6 bases). The CDR3 has 16 amino acids. The V gene lost 5 bases and the J gene lost 0 bases, with 17 bases spanning the gap. The germline V gene encodes CDR1 SEHNR and CDR2 FQNEAQ (reference sequence). DNA of the CDR3: TGTGCCAGCAGCCGCGGAGGGATTTTAAGCTCCTACGAGCAGTACTTC. This translates into CASSRGGILSSYEQYF. The full variable domain, in which reference TRBV7-9 and TRBJ2-7 provide the parts outside the CDR3, is DTGVSQNPRHKITKRGQNVTFRCDPISEHNRLYWYRQTLGQGPEFLTYFQNEAQLEKSRLLSDRFSAERPKGSFSTLEIQRTEQGDSAMYLCASSRGGILSSYEQYFGPGTRLTVT.

V usage is TRBV5-1 and J usage is TRBJ2-5; D uncertain. Per germline, CDR1 SGHRS and CDR2 YFSETQ. There are 14 residues in the CDR3. V was cut by 0 bases and J by 1 base, with 7 bases left in between. For the CDR3, the DNA is TGCGCCAGCAGCTTGGCTTATGGCCAAGAGACCCAGTACTTC. This gives the protein CASSLAYGQETQYF.

In this sample, this clonotype turned up a few times. V is TRBV28 and J is TRBJ1-2; 9 bases align to TRBD1. Germline V gene sequence: CDR1 MDHEN, CDR2 SYDVKM. CDR3 length: 14 amino acids. Trimming at V came to 7 bases and at J to 2 bases, leaving 5 bases not matched to a gene. Written as DNA, the CDR3 is TGTGCCAGCATCCGGGACAGGGCCAACTATGGCTACACCTTC. Its protein product is CASIRDRANYGYTF.

This clonotype was observed a handful of times. The V gene is TRBV20-1, the J gene TRBJ2-5; 9 nucleotides match TRBD2. The CDR3 has 16 amino acids. V was clipped by 2 bases and J by 1 base; unmatched bases: 8. Germline CDR1 reads DFQATT; CDR2 reads SNEGSKA (reference sequence). In DNA, the CDR3 is TGCAGTGCTAGAAGCGGGGCTAGCGGGACCCAAGAGACCCAGTACTTC. This encodes CSARSGASGTQETQYF.

This clonotype was counted between two and nine times. The gene calls are TRBV5-1 and TRBJ1-5, with D unclear. The CDR3 is 13 amino acids. Germline assignment: CDR1 SGHRS and CDR2 YFSETQ. V was clipped by 0 bases and J by 8 bases, with 9 bases between them. The CDR3 DNA reads TGCGCCAGCAGCTTGGAAGGCAGTGAGCCCCAGCATTTT. Amino acid sequence: CASSLEGSEPQHF.

This chain joins TRBV20-1 and TRBJ1-1, with D possibly TRBD1 on 5 matching bases. From germline, CDR1 is DFQATT and CDR2 SNEGSKA (reference sequence). The CDR3 length is 13 residues. The V end was cut by 6 bases, the J end by 6 bases, with 17 bases between. The CDR3 DNA reads as TGCAGTGCCGGAGGGGACCCGGACGCTGAAGCTTTCTTT. This gives the protein CSAGGDPDAEAFF.

This clonotype has only a few counts. CDR3 amino acids: CASSRGQLGETQYF. The CDR3 DNA sequence: TGTGCCAGCAGTCGGGGCCAGCTTGGAGAGACCCAGTACTTC. V gene TRBV12-3 or TRBV12-4 combines with J gene TRBJ2-5, with D perhaps given as TRBD1 or TRBD2 (5 bases each). V lost 5 bases to trimming and J lost 4 bases, with 14 bases between them. The CDR3 extends over 14 amino acids.

V is TRBV29-1 and J is TRBJ1-2; TRBD1 might be the D (5 bases). Germline-derived CDR1 and CDR2 are SQVTM and ANQGSEA. V shed 1 base and J shed 4 bases, with 25 bases lying between them. This CDR3 is built from 18 residues. CDR3 residues: CSVEVTVGLGSSTYGYTF. DNA of the CDR3: TGCAGCGTTGAAGTGACAGTCGGGCTGGGCTCCTCAACCTATGGCTACACCTTC.

This clonotype showed up just a few times. The J gene is TRBJ2-7, the V gene TRBV4-3; D perhaps matches TRBD1 (6 bases). This CDR3 spans 15 amino acids. The V gene's germline CDR1 is LGHNA and CDR2 YSLEER. The V end was cut by 0 bases, the J end by 2 bases, with 11 bases between. CDR3 coding DNA: TGCGCCAGCAGCCAAGAAAGGGGGTGGGCCTACGAGCAGTACTTC. This gives the protein CASSQERGWAYEQYF.

This clonotype was counted only a few times. The rearrangement uses TRBV12-3 or TRBV12-4 and TRBJ1-1; D remains unclear. V was pared by 7 bases and J by 0 bases, with 12 bases between. The CDR3 is 14 residues long. The CDR3 nucleotides read TGTGCCAGCATCGTCGACGGGATGAACACTGAAGCTTTCTTT. Translating gives CASIVDGMNTEAFF.

V and J are TRBV7-2 and TRBJ2-7, with 8 bases matching TRBD2. Unmatched junction bases numbered 5, after V lost 1 base and J lost 6 bases. CDR3 length: 14 residues. CDR1 and CDR2 (germline): SGHTA, FQGNSA. The CDR3 spells CASSLEREGPEQYF. DNA of the CDR3: TGTGCCAGCAGCTTAGAACGGGAGGGCCCCGAGCAGTACTTC.

The chain has TRBV5-6 and TRBJ1-1; no clear D. V shed 4 bases and J shed 1 base, with 8 bases lying between them. This CDR3 is 13 amino acids long. Germline CDR1 SGHDT, CDR2 YYEEEE. CDR3 protein: CASSKRPNTEAFF. In DNA, the CDR3 is TGTGCCAGCAGCAAGAGACCGAACACTGAAGCTTTCTTT.

This chain joins TRBV7-3 and TRBJ1-1; D not resolved. Trimming removed 5 bases at V and 0 bases at J, with 16 bases between. The CDR3 length is 16 residues. The germline gives CDR1 SGHTA, CDR2 FQGTGA. CDR3 sequence: CASSPRAGRMNTEAFF. CDR3 nucleotide sequence: TGTGCCAGCAGCCCACGCGCCGGACGGATGAACACTGAAGCTTTCTTT.

This chain joins TRBV5-1 and TRBJ2-1, with 11 bases that match TRBD1. CDR3 length equals 14 residues. V was pared by 9 bases and J by 6 bases, with 8 bases of the junction left unmatched. Per germline, CDR1 SGHRS and CDR2 YFSETQ. The chain's CDR3 is CATSGTGGSNEQFF. The CDR3 nucleotides read TGCGCCACATCCGGGACAGGGGGATCCAATGAGCAGTTCTTC.

This clonotype was found many times. CDR3 nucleotides: TGCGCCAGCAGCCAAGATTTGACGGTCTCGGCTAACTATGGCTACACCTTC. This translates into CASSQDLTVSANYGYTF. The rearrangement links TRBV4-3 to TRBJ1-2; D unresolved. Trimming removed 0 bases from V and 0 bases from J, with 14 bases in between. This CDR3 is built from 17 residues. Germline lookup yields CDR1 LGHNA and CDR2 YSLEER.